Listed below are T cell receptor beta chains from one sample, sequenced in a study of beta chain features in type 1 diabetes. Sequencing used immunoSEQ multiplex PCR; TCRdb keeps in-frame clones, though not all of them. Among under 300,000 clones listed, around 24% were seen once. Sequenced material: naive CD4+ T cells from blood. Source of these receptors: a woman aged 30 to 39 with type 1 diabetes. The CDR3 runs from the conserved cysteine through the conserved F or W. A D gene is named only where the DNA matches it firmly. Where a row states a size, it is once, few, many or the class of an expanded clone; other rows omit it.

clone_size,j_call,v_call,d_call,cdr3_aa,cdr3_nt
few,TRBJ2-3,TRBV30,-,CAWSVALGTDTQYF,TGTGCCTGGAGTGTAGCGCTCGGCACAGATACGCAGTATTTT
few,TRBJ1-2,TRBV4-1,-,CASSPRQAEFNYGYTF,TGCGCCAGCAGCCCCCGACAGGCCGAGTTTAACTATGGCTACACCTTC
few,TRBJ2-5,TRBV12-5,-,CASGLDGTAGTQYF,TGTGCTAGTGGTTTGGATGGGACTGCCGGGACCCAGTACTTC
-,TRBJ2-7,TRBV28,TRBD2,CASSLGAGATHEQYF,TGTGCCAGCAGTTTAGGTGCGGGAGCGACCCACGAGCAGTACTTC
-,TRBJ2-5,TRBV5-6,-,CASRGMGRTQYF,TGTGCCAGCAGAGGAATGGGGAGGACCCAGTACTTC
few,TRBJ2-1,TRBV5-4,-,CASSLGLATYNEQFF,TGTGCCAGCAGCTTGGGGCTAGCGACCTACAATGAGCAGTTCTTC
-,TRBJ2-3,TRBV15,TRBD1,CATSRDQGGIDTQYF,TGTGCCACCAGCAGAGATCAAGGGGGCATAGATACGCAGTATTTT
few,TRBJ2-3,TRBV7-3,-,CASSLSPGLTDTQYF,TGTGCCAGCAGCTTATCGCCCGGTCTCACAGATACGCAGTATTTT
-,TRBJ2-1,TRBV9,TRBD2,CASSYSGDSNEQFF,TGTGCCAGCAGCTATAGCGGGGATAGCAATGAGCAGTTCTTC
-,TRBJ2-3,TRBV9,-,CASSVSPGDTDTQYF,TGTGCCAGCAGCGTATCCCCGGGAGATACAGATACGCAGTATTTT
-,TRBJ2-3,TRBV25-1,TRBD2,CASKPTLAGGPVDTQYF,TGTGCCAGCAAACCCACCCTAGCGGGAGGGCCGGTGGATACGCAGTATTTT
-,TRBJ1-1,TRBV28,-,CASRPRQSTATEAFF,TGTGCCAGCAGACCCCGACAGTCTACGGCCACTGAAGCTTTCTTT
-,TRBJ2-5,TRBV4-1,TRBD2,CASSVAGAARETQYF,TGCGCCAGCAGCGTTGCGGGAGCTGCGAGAGAGACCCAGTACTTC
-,TRBJ1-1,TRBV7-9,TRBD1,CASIGQVTITEAFF,TGTGCCAGCATCGGACAGGTTACGATCACTGAAGCTTTCTTT
-,TRBJ2-2,TRBV2,-,CAARGSGELFF,TGTGCCGCCAGGGGAAGCGGGGAGCTGTTTTTT
few,TRBJ2-1,TRBV5-1,TRBD2,CASRPQTSGMWDEQFF,TGCGCCAGCAGACCCCAGACTAGCGGGATGTGGGATGAGCAGTTCTTC
-,TRBJ2-3,TRBV9,-,CASSVRTGPDTQYF,TGTGCCAGCAGCGTACGGACTGGCCCAGATACGCAGTATTTT
few,TRBJ2-7,TRBV4-1,-,CASRTVGGTDYEQYF,TGCGCCAGCAGAACGGTGGGGGGTACCGACTACGAGCAGTACTTC
few,TRBJ2-2,TRBV4-1,TRBD1,CASSQNRGRGELFF,TGCGCCAGCAGCCAGAACAGGGGGCGAGGGGAGCTGTTTTTT
-,TRBJ2-7,TRBV5-1,TRBD2,CASSTGTSGGHEQYF,TGCGCCAGCAGCACCGGGACTAGCGGGGGGCATGAGCAGTACTTC
-,TRBJ2-3,TRBV19,TRBD1,CASSLAGGGNTQYF,TGTGCCAGTAGTTTGGCAGGGGGCGGGAATACGCAGTATTTT
few,TRBJ2-7,TRBV2,-,CASSAGSSLVREQYF,TGTGCCAGCAGTGCAGGGTCGAGTCTAGTTCGCGAGCAGTACTTC